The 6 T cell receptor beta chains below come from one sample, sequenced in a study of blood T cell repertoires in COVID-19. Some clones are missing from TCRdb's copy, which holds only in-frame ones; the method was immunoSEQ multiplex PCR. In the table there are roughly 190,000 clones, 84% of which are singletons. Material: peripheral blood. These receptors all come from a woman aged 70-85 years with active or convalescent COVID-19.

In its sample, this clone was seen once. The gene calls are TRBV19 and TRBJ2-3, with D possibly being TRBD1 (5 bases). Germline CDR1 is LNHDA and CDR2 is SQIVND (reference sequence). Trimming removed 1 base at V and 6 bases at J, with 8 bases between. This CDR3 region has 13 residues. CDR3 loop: CASSIGNRDTQYF. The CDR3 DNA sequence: TGTGCCAGTAGTATAGGAAACAGGGATACGCAGTATTTT.

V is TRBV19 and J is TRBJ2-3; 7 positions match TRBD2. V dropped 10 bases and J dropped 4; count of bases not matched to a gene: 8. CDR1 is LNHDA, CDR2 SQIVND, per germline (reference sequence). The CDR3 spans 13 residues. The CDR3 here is CATKGRAADTQYF. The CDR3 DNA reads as TGTGCCACTAAAGGGAGGGCCGCAGATACGCAGTATTTT.

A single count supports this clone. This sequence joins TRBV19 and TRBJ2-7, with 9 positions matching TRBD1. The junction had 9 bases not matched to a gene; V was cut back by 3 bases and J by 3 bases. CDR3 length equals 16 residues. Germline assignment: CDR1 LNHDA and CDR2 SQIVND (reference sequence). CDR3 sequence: CASSIAGTGPNYEQYF. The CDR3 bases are TGTGCCAGTAGTATTGCCGGGACAGGGCCCAACTACGAGCAGTACTTC. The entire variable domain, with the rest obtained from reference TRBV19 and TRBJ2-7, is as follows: DGGITQSPKYLFRKEGQNVTLSCEQNLNHDAMYWYRQDPGQGLRLIYYSQIVNDFQKGDIAEGYSVSREKKESFPLTVTSAQKNPTAFYLCASSIAGTGPNYEQYFGPGTRLTVT.

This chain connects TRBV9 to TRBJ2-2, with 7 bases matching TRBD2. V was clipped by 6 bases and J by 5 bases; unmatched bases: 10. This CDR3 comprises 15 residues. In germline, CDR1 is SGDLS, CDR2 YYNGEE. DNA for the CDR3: TGTGCCAGCAATCGCCTAGCGGATATGACCGGGGAGCTGTTTTTT. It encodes CASNRLADMTGELFF.

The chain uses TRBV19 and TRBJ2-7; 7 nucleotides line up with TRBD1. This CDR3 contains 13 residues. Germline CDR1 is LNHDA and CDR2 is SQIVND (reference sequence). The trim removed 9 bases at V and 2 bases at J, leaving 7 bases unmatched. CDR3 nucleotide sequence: TGTGCCAGCCGTTCCCAGGGGGCCTACGAGCAGTACTTC. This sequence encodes CASRSQGAYEQYF. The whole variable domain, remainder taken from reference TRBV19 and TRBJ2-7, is DGGITQSPKYLFRKEGQNVTLSCEQNLNHDAMYWYRQDPGQGLRLIYYSQIVNDFQKGDIAEGYSVSREKKESFPLTVTSAQKNPTAFYLCASRSQGAYEQYFGPGTRLTVT.

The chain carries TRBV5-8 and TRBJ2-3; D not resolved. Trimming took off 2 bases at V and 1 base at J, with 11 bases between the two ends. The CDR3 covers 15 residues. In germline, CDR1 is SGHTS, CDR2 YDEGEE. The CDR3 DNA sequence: TGTGCCAGCAGCTTCTGGTCTAGACGCACAGATACGCAGTATTTT. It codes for CASSFWSRRTDTQYF.